The clone carrying this T cell receptor beta chain was observed a handful of times. This entry belongs to a study of T cell responses to AZD1222 COVID-19 vaccine. Assay: immunoSEQ multiplex PCR; the TCRdb copy retains only in-frame clones and omits some. The data show about 17,000 clones, about 80% seen once. V was clipped by 3 bases and J by 0 bases; unmatched bases: 11. Germline lookup yields CDR1 MNHEY and CDR2 SVGEGT. The CDR3 extends over 18 amino acids. The sequence derives from an adult who received the AZD1222 COVID-19 vaccine. This rearrangement joins TRBV6-2 or TRBV6-3 to TRBJ2-5, with 9 bases fitting TRBD2. The specimen was peripheral blood, collected 28 days after the second AZD1222 dose. The CDR3 loop is CASSYPDSGGPYQETQYF. In DNA form, the CDR3 reads TGTGCCAGCAGTTATCCGGATAGCGGGGGCCCATACCAAGAGACCCAGTACTTC.